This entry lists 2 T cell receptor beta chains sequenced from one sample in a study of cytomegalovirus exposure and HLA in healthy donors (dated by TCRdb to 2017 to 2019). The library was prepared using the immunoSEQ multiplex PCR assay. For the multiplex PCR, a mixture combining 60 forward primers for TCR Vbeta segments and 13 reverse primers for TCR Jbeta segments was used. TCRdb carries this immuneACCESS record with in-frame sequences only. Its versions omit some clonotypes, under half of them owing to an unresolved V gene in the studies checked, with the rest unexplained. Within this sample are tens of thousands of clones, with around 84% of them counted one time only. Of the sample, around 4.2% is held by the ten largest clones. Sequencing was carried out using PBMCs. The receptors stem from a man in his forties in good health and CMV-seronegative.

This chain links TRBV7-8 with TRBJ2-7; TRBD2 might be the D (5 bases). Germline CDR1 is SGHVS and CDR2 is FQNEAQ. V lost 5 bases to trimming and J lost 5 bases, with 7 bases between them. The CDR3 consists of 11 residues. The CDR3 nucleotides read TGTGCCAGCAGCGGGCGGGACGAGCAGTACTTC. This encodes CASSGRDEQYF.

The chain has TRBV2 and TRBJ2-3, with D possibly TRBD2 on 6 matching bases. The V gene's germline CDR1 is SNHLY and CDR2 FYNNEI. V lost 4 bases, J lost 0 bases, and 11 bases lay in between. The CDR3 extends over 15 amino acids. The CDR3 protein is CASSARERSTDTQYF. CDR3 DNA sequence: TGTGCCAGCAGTGCACGGGAGAGGAGCACAGATACGCAGTATTTT.